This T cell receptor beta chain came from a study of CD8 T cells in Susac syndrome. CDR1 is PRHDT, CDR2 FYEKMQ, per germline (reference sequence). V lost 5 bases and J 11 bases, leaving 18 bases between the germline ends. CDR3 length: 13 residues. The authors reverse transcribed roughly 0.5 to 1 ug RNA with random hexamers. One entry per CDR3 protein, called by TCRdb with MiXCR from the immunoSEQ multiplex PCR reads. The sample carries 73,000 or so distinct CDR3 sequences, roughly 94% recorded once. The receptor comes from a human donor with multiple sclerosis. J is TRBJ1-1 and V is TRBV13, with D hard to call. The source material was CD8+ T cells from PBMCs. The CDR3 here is CASSLTTTPDAFF. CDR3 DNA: TGTGCCAGCAGCCTTACGACAACGCCCGATGCTTTCTTT. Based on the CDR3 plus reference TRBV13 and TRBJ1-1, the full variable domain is AAGVIQSPRHLIKEKRETATLKCYPIPRHDTVYWYQQGPGQDPQFLISFYEKMQSDKGSIPDRFSAQQFSDYHSELNMSSLELGDSALYFCASSLTTTPDAFFGQGTRLTVV.